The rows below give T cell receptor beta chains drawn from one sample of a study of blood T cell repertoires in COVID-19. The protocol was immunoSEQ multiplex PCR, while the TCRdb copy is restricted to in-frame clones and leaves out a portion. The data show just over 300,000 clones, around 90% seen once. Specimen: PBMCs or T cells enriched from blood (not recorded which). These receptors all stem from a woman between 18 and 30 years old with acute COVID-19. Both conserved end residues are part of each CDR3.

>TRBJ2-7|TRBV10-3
CAITQDRGLYEQYF
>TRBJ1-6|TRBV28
CASRLTGTNYNSPLHF
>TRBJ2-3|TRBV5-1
CASSLAQGAVDTQYF
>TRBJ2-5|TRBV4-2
CASSQDSGTVVKTQYF
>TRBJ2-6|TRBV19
CASSAVGTTGANVLTF
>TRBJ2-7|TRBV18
CASSPRLADVYEQYF
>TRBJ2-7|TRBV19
CASSALPQAEQYF
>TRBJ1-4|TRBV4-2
CASSQDGTGPSTNEKLFF
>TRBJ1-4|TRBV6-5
CASRSTDGRDEKLFF
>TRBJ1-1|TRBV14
CASSQVMAGEAFF
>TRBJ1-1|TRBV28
CASSPPGQGGTEAFF
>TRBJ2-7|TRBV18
CASSPLPGLRDEQYF
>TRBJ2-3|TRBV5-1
CASSFGQGADTQYF
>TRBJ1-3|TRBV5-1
CASSFQTGVSGNTIYF
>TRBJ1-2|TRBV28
CASAKYNYGYTF
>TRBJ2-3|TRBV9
CASSGRGGPFSTDTQYF
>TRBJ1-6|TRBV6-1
CASSESGGLSPLHF
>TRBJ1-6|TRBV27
CASRKDLTGLRNSPLHF
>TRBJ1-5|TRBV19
CASSILGLRLPPISRPQHF
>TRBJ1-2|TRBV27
CASSPLGRGGNGYTF
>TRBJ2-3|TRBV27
CASSLQQGSTDTQYF
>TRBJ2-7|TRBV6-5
CASSYAGLNSYEQYF
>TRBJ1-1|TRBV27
CASSSITGVEAFF
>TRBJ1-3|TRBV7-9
CASSVLQGGNTIYF
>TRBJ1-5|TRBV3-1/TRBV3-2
CASSQGTGTGQPQHF